This T cell receptor (beta chain) appears in the sequencing data of a study of radiotherapy plus CTLA-4 blockade in lung cancer. Regarding the study as a whole: Reportedly, early blood T cell clone dynamics best predicted response, with interferon-beta.

As for this clone: Its antigen is unidentified.

Sequenced by immunoSEQ multiplex PCR; TCRdb stores in-frame clones only, minus some. This table holds over 80,000 clones, 83% found once. The material sequenced was peripheral blood, taken from a patient treated with radiotherapy plus ipilimumab. The receptor was derived from a human donor with non-small cell lung cancer who had stable disease on radiotherapy plus ipilimumab.

CDR3 DNA: TGTGCCAGTGAGGGACTGTACGAGCAGTACTTC. This translates into CASEGLYEQYF. The chain is built from TRBV28 and TRBJ2-5, with D tentatively TRBD2 (6 bases). Near its end, the DNA agrees better with TRBJ2-7, so the J call may be wrong. The germline V gene encodes CDR1 MDHEN and CDR2 SYDVKM. The CDR3 is made up of 11 amino acids.